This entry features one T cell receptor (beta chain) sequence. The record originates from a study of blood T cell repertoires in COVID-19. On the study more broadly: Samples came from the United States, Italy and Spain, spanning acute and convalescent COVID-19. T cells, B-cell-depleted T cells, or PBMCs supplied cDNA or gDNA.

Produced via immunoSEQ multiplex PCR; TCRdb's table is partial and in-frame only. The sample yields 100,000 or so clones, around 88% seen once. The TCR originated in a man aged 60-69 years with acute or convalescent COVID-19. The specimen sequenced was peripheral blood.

The CDR3 sequence: CAISRTSGAYEQYF. CDR3 in DNA: TGTGCCATCAGCCGCACCTCAGGGGCCTACGAGCAGTACTTC. The chain recombines TRBV10-3 with TRBJ2-7, with D possibly TRBD1 on 6 matching bases. Germline values: CDR1 ENHRY, CDR2 SYGVKD. This CDR3 region has 14 residues. The V end was cut by 6 bases, the J end by 2 bases, with 14 bases between.